The clone carrying this T cell receptor (beta chain) was found a few times. Its antigen is unidentified. This CDR3 region has 12 residues. The germline gives CDR1 DFQATT, CDR2 SNEGSKA (reference sequence). Trimming pared 5 bases from V and 10 bases from J, leaving 16 bases between. The data are from a study of post-analysis software for immune sequencing data. Unique-molecular-identifier-tagged TCR beta cDNA libraries were used. TCRdb recomputed calls from the PCR reads with MiXCR, one row per CDR3 protein. The data contain hundreds of thousands of distinct CDR3 sequences, roughly 50% of them seen just once; the ten biggest clones take up 4% to 5.5%. Study results and limitations: Controls had lower frequencies than patients of roughly five TRBV segments, which included TRBV5-6, TRBV5-1 and TRBV20-1.

The chain joins TRBV20-1 to TRBJ2-3, with D perhaps TRBD1 (5 bases). The sequenced material came from blood. The TCR originated in a girl under 18 with multiple sclerosis. CDR3 residues: CSAAPRARAQYF. The CDR3 DNA sequence: TGCAGTGCTGCCCCACGGGCCAGGGCGCAGTATTTT.